This record covers a single T cell receptor (beta chain). Its antigen is not known. Produced via immunoSEQ multiplex PCR; TCRdb's table is partial and in-frame only. The table lists a few million clones, under 97% of them singletons. This record belongs to a study of shared clonotypes between healthy human individuals. Study-wide background: CD4 naive cells filled three plates per donor, CD4 memory three, CD8 naive two and CD8 memory one.

Broader study findings: Sample collection involved blood only; tissue repertoires are likely different.

Partitioning of CD4+ cells yielded a CD45RA+ naive subset and a CD45RA-negative memory subset. The origin of this receptor is a man aged 18 to 30 in good health. Source material: naive CD4+ T cells sorted from blood. Regarding subset: CD45RA+ positively selected.

DNA for the CDR3: TGTGCCAGCTTTCCGGGACAGTGGAACACTGAAGCTTTCTTT. This sequence encodes CASFPGQWNTEAFF. V and J are TRBV6-5 and TRBJ1-1; the match to TRBD1 covers 7 bases. The CDR3 runs 14 residues. Germline CDR1 and CDR2: MNHEY and SVGAGI. V lost 8 bases, J lost 1 base, and 7 bases stayed unmatched.